This is a list of T cell receptor beta chains from one sample in a study of blood T cell repertoires in COVID-19. Sequencing used immunoSEQ multiplex PCR; TCRdb keeps in-frame clones, though not all of them. This table holds about 100,000 clones, 80% found once. Sequenced sample: peripheral blood. These receptor sequences come from a man between 65 and 85 years old with active or convalescent COVID-19. Each CDR3 is given with its conserved first and last residue. D genes are given only for firm matches. Only part of the rows carry a size: once, few, many, or a class if the clone is expanded.

clone_size: -
v_call: TRBV3-1/TRBV3-2
d_call: -
j_call: TRBJ2-7
cdr3_nt: TGTGCCAGCAGCTTCCGACCCTGCCCGCCGGGGGAATCCTACGAGCAGTACTTC
cdr3_aa: CASSFRPCPPGESYEQYF

clone_size: -
v_call: TRBV7-9
d_call: -
j_call: TRBJ2-4
cdr3_nt: TGTGCCAGCAGCTCCAGGGGCATTCAGTACTTC
cdr3_aa: CASSSRGIQYF

clone_size: -
v_call: TRBV6-5
d_call: -
j_call: TRBJ1-3
cdr3_nt: TGTGCCAGCGGGGAGGGACGAAACACCATATATTTT
cdr3_aa: CASGEGRNTIYF

clone_size: -
v_call: TRBV6-2/TRBV6-3
d_call: -
j_call: TRBJ2-6
cdr3_nt: TGTGCCAGCAGCCCCCCGCGGGGCCACTCTGGGGCCAACGTCCTGACTTTC
cdr3_aa: CASSPPRGHSGANVLTF

clone_size: -
v_call: TRBV27
d_call: -
j_call: TRBJ2-6
cdr3_nt: TGTGCCAGCAGTACTTTCAACTTCGCTGGGGCCAACGTCCTGACTTTC
cdr3_aa: CASSTFNFAGANVLTF

clone_size: -
v_call: TRBV5-4
d_call: -
j_call: TRBJ2-1
cdr3_nt: TGTGCCAGCAGCTTCCAGGACAATGAGCAGTTCTTC
cdr3_aa: CASSFQDNEQFF

clone_size: -
v_call: TRBV18
d_call: -
j_call: TRBJ2-5
cdr3_nt: TGTGCCAGCTCACCTCAGGGGGAGACCCAGTACTTC
cdr3_aa: CASSPQGETQYF

clone_size: -
v_call: TRBV5-4
d_call: TRBD2
j_call: TRBJ2-2
cdr3_nt: TGTGCCAGCAGCTTAGCGGGAGACGCCGGGGAGCTGTTTTTT
cdr3_aa: CASSLAGDAGELFF

clone_size: -
v_call: TRBV19
d_call: TRBD1
j_call: TRBJ1-2
cdr3_nt: TGTGCCACTCCGGGACAGGGGTACGGCTACACCTTC
cdr3_aa: CATPGQGYGYTF

clone_size: -
v_call: TRBV3-1/TRBV3-2
d_call: TRBD1
j_call: TRBJ2-3
cdr3_nt: TGTGCCAGCAGCCAACAGGGGGCGACAGATACGCAGTATTTT
cdr3_aa: CASSQQGATDTQYF

clone_size: -
v_call: TRBV9
d_call: -
j_call: TRBJ1-2
cdr3_nt: TGTGCCAGCAGCGCGGAGCAGGGGAAGGGGCATGGCTACACCTTC
cdr3_aa: CASSAEQGKGHGYTF

clone_size: few
v_call: TRBV29-1
d_call: TRBD1
j_call: TRBJ1-5
cdr3_nt: TGCAGCGTGGGAGACAGGGGTGGGCAGCCCCAGCATTTT
cdr3_aa: CSVGDRGGQPQHF

clone_size: -
v_call: TRBV6-5
d_call: -
j_call: TRBJ1-1
cdr3_nt: TGTGCCAGCAGCGGAGTTTTTAACACTGAAGCTTTCTTT
cdr3_aa: CASSGVFNTEAFF

clone_size: -
v_call: TRBV9
d_call: TRBD2
j_call: TRBJ2-5
cdr3_nt: TGTGCCAGCAGCGAGTGGGGAACTAGCGGGGGGCAGGAGACCCAGTACTTC
cdr3_aa: CASSEWGTSGGQETQYF

clone_size: -
v_call: TRBV5-6
d_call: TRBD1
j_call: TRBJ2-5
cdr3_nt: TGTGCCAGCAGCTTAGCGACAGGGGCCCTGGAGACCCAGTACTTC
cdr3_aa: CASSLATGALETQYF

clone_size: -
v_call: TRBV6-6
d_call: -
j_call: TRBJ1-2
cdr3_nt: TGTGCCAGCAGTTACTCGGGGGCGGTGGGGTATGGCTACACCTTC
cdr3_aa: CASSYSGAVGYGYTF

clone_size: -
v_call: TRBV30
d_call: TRBD1
j_call: TRBJ1-6
cdr3_nt: TGTGCCTGGAAGCCCCCGGACAGGGGGAATTCACCCCTCCACTTT
cdr3_aa: CAWKPPDRGNSPLHF

clone_size: -
v_call: TRBV19
d_call: TRBD2
j_call: TRBJ2-7
cdr3_nt: TGTGCCAGTAGTCCCGCCCGGCTAGCGGGGCCGGAGCAGTACTTC
cdr3_aa: CASSPARLAGPEQYF

clone_size: -
v_call: TRBV5-1
d_call: TRBD1
j_call: TRBJ1-2
cdr3_nt: TGCGCCAGCAGCTGGGACAGGGGGCCTGGCTACACCTTC
cdr3_aa: CASSWDRGPGYTF

clone_size: -
v_call: TRBV3-1/TRBV3-2
d_call: TRBD2
j_call: TRBJ2-3
cdr3_nt: TGTGCCAGCAGCAGACTAGCGGGGGAGCTCACAGATACGCAGTATTTT
cdr3_aa: CASSRLAGELTDTQYF

clone_size: -
v_call: TRBV5-6
d_call: TRBD1
j_call: TRBJ1-2
cdr3_nt: TGTGCCAGCAGCACCTGGACAGGCAGAGGCTACACCTTC
cdr3_aa: CASSTWTGRGYTF

clone_size: once
v_call: TRBV3-1/TRBV3-2
d_call: TRBD1
j_call: TRBJ2-2
cdr3_nt: TGTGCCAGCAGGCCGACCACACAGGGGAACGGGGAGCTGTTTTTT
cdr3_aa: CASRPTTQGNGELFF

clone_size: -
v_call: TRBV19
d_call: TRBD1
j_call: TRBJ1-3
cdr3_nt: TGTGCCAGTACCATGACAGGGAGGTTCTCTGGAAACACCATATATTTT
cdr3_aa: CASTMTGRFSGNTIYF

clone_size: -
v_call: TRBV2
d_call: TRBD2
j_call: TRBJ2-3
cdr3_nt: TGTGCCTTGCGGGCTAGCGGGAAAGATACGCAGTATTTT
cdr3_aa: CALRASGKDTQYF

clone_size: -
v_call: TRBV6-2/TRBV6-3
d_call: TRBD1
j_call: TRBJ1-2
cdr3_nt: TGTGCCAGCAGTGGGACAGCCTATGGCTACACCTTC
cdr3_aa: CASSGTAYGYTF

clone_size: once
v_call: TRBV28
d_call: TRBD1
j_call: TRBJ1-6
cdr3_nt: TGTGCCAGCAGAACTACCAACAGGGGGCGGCGATCACCCCTCCACTTT
cdr3_aa: CASRTTNRGRRSPLHF

clone_size: -
v_call: TRBV5-1
d_call: -
j_call: TRBJ2-7
cdr3_nt: TGCGCCAGCAGCTTGGATCTATACGAGCAGTACTTC
cdr3_aa: CASSLDLYEQYF

clone_size: few
v_call: TRBV24-1
d_call: TRBD1
j_call: TRBJ1-1
cdr3_nt: TGTGCCACCAGTGAACTGACAGGGCTGGCTTTCTTT
cdr3_aa: CATSELTGLAFF

clone_size: once
v_call: TRBV6-5
d_call: TRBD1
j_call: TRBJ2-7
cdr3_nt: TGTGCCAGCCAGGGACAGTACTACGAGCAGTACTTC
cdr3_aa: CASQGQYYEQYF

clone_size: -
v_call: TRBV28
d_call: TRBD1
j_call: TRBJ2-2
cdr3_nt: TGTGCCAGCAGGACCGGGACAGGGGGGACCGGGGAGCTGTTTTTT
cdr3_aa: CASRTGTGGTGELFF

clone_size: -
v_call: TRBV18
d_call: TRBD1
j_call: TRBJ2-2
cdr3_nt: TGTGCCAGCTCAACCGGGACAGGGGGCGCGAAGAGCGGGGAGCTGTTTTTT
cdr3_aa: CASSTGTGGAKSGELFF

clone_size: -
v_call: TRBV11-3
d_call: -
j_call: TRBJ2-1
cdr3_nt: TGTGCCAGCAGCTCCAACACTCGTACTAGGTACAATGAGCAGTTCTTC
cdr3_aa: CASSSNTRTRYNEQFF

clone_size: -
v_call: TRBV7-9
d_call: TRBD1
j_call: TRBJ1-1
cdr3_nt: TGTGCCAGCAGCTTAGGCTATCAGGGGGCCCCTGAAGCTTTCTTT
cdr3_aa: CASSLGYQGAPEAFF

clone_size: -
v_call: TRBV5-1
d_call: TRBD2
j_call: TRBJ2-2
cdr3_nt: TGCGCCAACCTCTCCGGGGCAGCGGGAGGTCCGAACACCGGGGAGCTGTTTTTT
cdr3_aa: CANLSGAAGGPNTGELFF

clone_size: -
v_call: TRBV5-1
d_call: -
j_call: TRBJ1-1
cdr3_nt: TGCGCCAGCAGCACGGCGGGCGGATTGAACACTGAAGCTTTCTTT
cdr3_aa: CASSTAGGLNTEAFF

clone_size: -
v_call: TRBV19
d_call: -
j_call: TRBJ1-2
cdr3_nt: TGTGCCAGTAGTCCCGTAGGGGCCGGCTACACCTTC
cdr3_aa: CASSPVGAGYTF

clone_size: -
v_call: TRBV7-2
d_call: TRBD2
j_call: TRBJ2-5
cdr3_nt: TGTGCCAGCAGCCAGACTAGCGGGAGGTTGGAAGAGACCCAGTACTTC
cdr3_aa: CASSQTSGRLEETQYF

clone_size: few
v_call: TRBV24-1
d_call: TRBD1
j_call: TRBJ1-1
cdr3_nt: TGTGCCACCAGTCCTGGACAGGGGATCACTGAAGCTTTCTTT
cdr3_aa: CATSPGQGITEAFF

clone_size: -
v_call: TRBV15
d_call: -
j_call: TRBJ1-2
cdr3_nt: TGTGCCACGGGGGAGCTGCGGGGTGGCTACACCTTC
cdr3_aa: CATGELRGGYTF

clone_size: -
v_call: TRBV20-1
d_call: TRBD2
j_call: TRBJ2-3
cdr3_nt: TGCAGTGCTAGTGGCGGGGGAGGGCCAGATACGCAGTATTTT
cdr3_aa: CSASGGGGPDTQYF

clone_size: -
v_call: TRBV24-1
d_call: TRBD1
j_call: TRBJ1-5
cdr3_nt: TGTGCCACCAGTGGACAGGGAAATCAGCCCCAGCATTTT
cdr3_aa: CATSGQGNQPQHF